The rows below give T cell receptor beta chains drawn from one sample of a study of blood T cells in healthy people across ages. TCRdb re-called the 5' RACE reads through MiXCR, storing one row per CDR3 protein. The sample has about 680,000 distinct CDR3 sequences, approximately 49% seen once. Source material: blood. These receptors came from a woman aged 60-70 years in good health. CDR3s include the opening cysteine and the closing phenylalanine or tryptophan. D genes are given only for firm matches. Size is stated for part of the rows, as once, few or many counts, or as a class when the clone is expanded.

v_gene	abundance	d_gene	len	j_gene	CDR3nt	CDR3aa
TRBV29-1	few	.	12	TRBJ2-5	TGCAGCGTTGTTGGGCAGTCACGGACCCAGTACTTC	CSVVGQSRTQYF
TRBV6-6	once	.	15	TRBJ2-7	TGTGCCAGCAGCCGCGGGGGCGGGGCGCGATACGAGCAGTACTTC	CASSRGGGARYEQYF
TRBV20-1	.	.	14	TRBJ2-1	TGCAGTGCTAGAGAAGGGATTCGACGCAATGAGCAGTTCTTC	CSAREGIRRNEQFF
TRBV7-9	few	TRBD1	15	TRBJ2-7	TGTGCCAGCAGCTTAGAGGGACAGACTACATACGAGCAGTACTTC	CASSLEGQTTYEQYF
TRBV18	.	.	16	TRBJ1-6	TGTGCCAGCTCACCCAGAGGTCCTGGCCGGAATTCACCCCTCCACTTT	CASSPRGPGRNSPLHF
TRBV20-1	.	TRBD2	15	TRBJ2-1	TGCAGTGCTAGAGATCCCCTAGCGGGAGTAAATGAGCAGTTCTTC	CSARDPLAGVNEQFF
TRBV7-9	.	.	14	TRBJ2-1	TGTGCCAGCAGCCCGGGAGACCGACGCAGTGAGCAGTTCTTC	CASSPGDRRSEQFF
TRBV28	few	TRBD2	15	TRBJ2-1	TGTGCCAGCAGCTCTCTAGCGGGGCCCTTAGGGGAGCAGTTCTTC	CASSSLAGPLGEQFF
TRBV12-3/TRBV12-4	.	.	16	TRBJ1-4	TGTGCCAGCAGTCGATTGGGGAGGGCAACTAATGAAAAACTGTTTTTT	CASSRLGRATNEKLFF
TRBV20-1	.	TRBD2	16	TRBJ2-3	TGCAGTGCTAGAGAGAGCGGGAGGACCTTCACAGATACGCAGTATTTT	CSARESGRTFTDTQYF
TRBV12-3/TRBV12-4	.	.	12	TRBJ2-7	TGTGCCAGCAGTTTTTGGGGAGACGAGCAGTACTTC	CASSFWGDEQYF
TRBV6-1	.	TRBD1	14	TRBJ2-7	TGTGCCAGCAGTATCCGACAGGGGTCCTCCGAGCAGTACTTC	CASSIRQGSSEQYF
TRBV29-1	.	.	14	TRBJ2-1	TGCAGCGCGCTACGGGGGACAGCCTACAATGAGCAGTTCTTC	CSALRGTAYNEQFF
TRBV29-1	.	TRBD1	14	TRBJ1-1	TGCAGCGTTTCTGACAGGGGAATGAACACTGAAGCTTTCTTT	CSVSDRGMNTEAFF
TRBV7-3	few	.	13	TRBJ2-7	TGTGCCAGCAGCTTCGATAGTAGGGGCGAGCAGTACTTC	CASSFDSRGEQYF
TRBV20-1	few	.	10	TRBJ2-5	TGCAGTGCTGTATTGGAGACCCAGTACTTC	CSAVLETQYF
TRBV29-1	few	.	13	TRBJ1-4	TGCAGCGCAGCGGGGGGTAGTAATGAAAAACTGTTTTTT	CSAAGGSNEKLFF
TRBV11-3	.	.	13	TRBJ2-1	TGTGCCAGCAGCTTAGATCTCGACTCTCCCCCGTTCTTC	CASSLDLDSPPFF
TRBV28	.	TRBD2	17	TRBJ2-1	TGTGCCAGCAGTCAACACGGGACTAGCGGGAAAGCAAATGAGCAGTTCTTC	CASSQHGTSGKANEQFF
TRBV12-3/TRBV12-4	.	.	15	TRBJ2-1	TGTGCCAGCAGTTTACTGACAGGCGGCAGTTATGAGCAGTTCTTC	CASSLLTGGSYEQFF
TRBV5-4	few	.	15	TRBJ2-7	TGTGCCAGCAGCCCCGGGACTCGACGCTCCTACGAGCAGTACTTC	CASSPGTRRSYEQYF
TRBV20-1	.	.	12	TRBJ1-2	TGCAGGGCTGGGGGGGGAAGTCAGGGCTACACCTTC	CRAGGGSQGYTF
TRBV4-3	few	TRBD1	16	TRBJ2-3	TGCGCCAGTACTCCCGGGACAGGGGGTTTCACAGATACGCAGTATTTT	CASTPGTGGFTDTQYF
TRBV7-9	.	TRBD1	12	TRBJ2-1	TGTGCCACAGGCAGGGGGCACAATGAGCAGTTCTTC	CATGRGHNEQFF
TRBV7-2	.	TRBD2	18	TRBJ2-3	TGTGCCAGCAGCTTAGCGATTGCGGGAGGGCTACGCACAGATACGCAGTATTTT	CASSLAIAGGLRTDTQYF
TRBV5-1	.	TRBD1	14	TRBJ2-1	TGCGCCAGCAGCTTCGGACAGGCGAACGATGAGCAGTTCTTC	CASSFGQANDEQFF
TRBV9	.	.	17	TRBJ2-3	TGTGCCAGCAGCGTAGGCCTGGGGTTGACTAGCACAGATACGCAGTATTTT	CASSVGLGLTSTDTQYF
TRBV29-1	few	TRBD1	13	TRBJ2-7	TGCAGCGTGCCGGGACAGTCACAATACGAGCAGTACTTC	CSVPGQSQYEQYF
TRBV29-1	.	.	11	TRBJ2-1	TGCAGCGGGGACACCCAAGAGACCCAGTTCTTC	CSGDTQETQFF
TRBV4-1	few	.	16	TRBJ2-5	TGCGCCAGCAGCCAAGAGCCAGGGAGTTTGGGAGAGACCCAGTACTTC	CASSQEPGSLGETQYF
TRBV20-1	few	.	15	TRBJ1-6	TGCAGTGCTAGAGGAGGGGGACTGGTGGATTCACCCCTCCACTTT	CSARGGGLVDSPLHF
TRBV4-3	few	.	14	TRBJ2-5	TGCGCCAGCAGCCAAGAGAACAGACCAGAGACCCAGTACTTC	CASSQENRPETQYF
TRBV4-2	.	.	15	TRBJ1-5	TGTGCCAGCAGCCAAGAAGCATTTAGCAATCAGCCCCAGCATTTT	CASSQEAFSNQPQHF
TRBV20-1	.	TRBD1	15	TRBJ1-5	TGCAGTGCTACCAAGGGACAGCCAGACGATCAGCCCCAGCATTTT	CSATKGQPDDQPQHF
TRBV27	.	.	14	TRBJ1-1	TGTGCCAGCATGACTCGGGGGGCTACCACTGAAGCTTTCTTT	CASMTRGATTEAFF
TRBV4-1	.	TRBD2	16	TRBJ2-1	TGCGCCAGCAGCCAAGGTGCTAGCGGGGCCTACAATGAGCAGTTCTTC	CASSQGASGAYNEQFF
TRBV5-1	few	.	16	TRBJ1-4	TGCGCCAGCAGCCCGGTACTGGGGGGCATCGGTGAAAAACTGTTTTTT	CASSPVLGGIGEKLFF
TRBV20-1	.	.	15	TRBJ2-3	TGCAGTGCGACCCCTGAACTTCTGATGGCAGATACGCAGTATTTT	CSATPELLMADTQYF
TRBV20-1	.	.	12	TRBJ2-5	TGCAGTGCTGGACGATCCCAAGAGACCCAGTACTTC	CSAGRSQETQYF
TRBV20-1	few	.	16	TRBJ2-5	TGCAGTGCTAGAGATGTTCGCGTAGTCGCTCAAAGGACCCAGTACTTC	CSARDVRVVAQRTQYF
TRBV20-1	.	TRBD1	13	TRBJ2-1	TGCAGTGCTAGTGTACCAGGGGGCAATGAGCAGTTCTTC	CSASVPGGNEQFF
TRBV24-1	.	TRBD1	17	TRBJ2-7	TGTGCCACCAGTGAAACCGGGACAGGGGCTAGCTCCTACGAGCAGTACTTC	CATSETGTGASSYEQYF
TRBV3-1	.	TRBD1	14	TRBJ2-7	TGTGCCAGCAGCCAAGATTGGACAGGGCGTGAGCAGTACTTC	CASSQDWTGREQYF
TRBV28	.	TRBD2	17	TRBJ2-3	TGTGCCAGCAGTCTACCTAATAGCGGGAGGAGAGCAGATACGCAGTATTTT	CASSLPNSGRRADTQYF
TRBV27	.	.	13	TRBJ2-3	TGTGCCAGCAGGCCAGCCCCTGTAGATACGCAGTATTTT	CASRPAPVDTQYF